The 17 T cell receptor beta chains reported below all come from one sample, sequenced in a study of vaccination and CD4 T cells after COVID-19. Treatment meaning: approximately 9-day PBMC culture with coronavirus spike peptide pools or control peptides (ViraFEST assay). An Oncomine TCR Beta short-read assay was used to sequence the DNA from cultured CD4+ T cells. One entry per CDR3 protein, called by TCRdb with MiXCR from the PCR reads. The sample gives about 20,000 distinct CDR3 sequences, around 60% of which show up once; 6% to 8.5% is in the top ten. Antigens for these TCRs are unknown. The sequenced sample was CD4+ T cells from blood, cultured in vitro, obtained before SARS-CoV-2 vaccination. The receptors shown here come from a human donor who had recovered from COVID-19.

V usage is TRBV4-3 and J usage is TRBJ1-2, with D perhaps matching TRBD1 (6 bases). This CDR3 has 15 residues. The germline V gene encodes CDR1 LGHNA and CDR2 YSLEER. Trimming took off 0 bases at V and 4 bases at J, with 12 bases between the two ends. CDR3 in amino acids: CASSQEHRAPYGYTF. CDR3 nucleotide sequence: TGCGCCAGCAGCCAAGAGCACAGGGCCCCCTATGGCTACACCTTC.

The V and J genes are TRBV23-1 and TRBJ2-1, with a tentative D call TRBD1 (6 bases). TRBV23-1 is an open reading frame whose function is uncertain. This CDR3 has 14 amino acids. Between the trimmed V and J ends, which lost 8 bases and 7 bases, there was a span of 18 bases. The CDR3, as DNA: TGCGCCAGCCGCCGGGACACCTTGAGGAATGAGCAGTTCTTC. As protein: CASRRDTLRNEQFF.

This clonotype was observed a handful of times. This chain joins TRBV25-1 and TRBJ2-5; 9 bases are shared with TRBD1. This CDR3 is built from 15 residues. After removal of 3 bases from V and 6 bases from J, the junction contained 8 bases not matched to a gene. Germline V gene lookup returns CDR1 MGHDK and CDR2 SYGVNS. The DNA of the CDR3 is TGTGCCAGCAGTGATTTCGGGGGGACAGGGCAGACCCAGTACTTC. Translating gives CASSDFGGTGQTQYF.

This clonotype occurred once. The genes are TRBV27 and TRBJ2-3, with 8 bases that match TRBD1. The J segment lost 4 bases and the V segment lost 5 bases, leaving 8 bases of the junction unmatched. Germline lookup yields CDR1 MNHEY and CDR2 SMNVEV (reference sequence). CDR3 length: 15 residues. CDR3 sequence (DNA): TGTGCCAGCAGTCGAGGGACAGGCGGGGCAGATACGCAGTATTTT. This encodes CASSRGTGGADTQYF.

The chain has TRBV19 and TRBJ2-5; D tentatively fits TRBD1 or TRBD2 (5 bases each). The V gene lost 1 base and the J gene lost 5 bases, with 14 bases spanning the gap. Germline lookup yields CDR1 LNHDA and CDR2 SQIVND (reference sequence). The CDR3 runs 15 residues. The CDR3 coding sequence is TGTGCCAGTAGTATAGCGGGAAGGGGCAGGGAGACCCAGTACTTC. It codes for CASSIAGRGRETQYF.

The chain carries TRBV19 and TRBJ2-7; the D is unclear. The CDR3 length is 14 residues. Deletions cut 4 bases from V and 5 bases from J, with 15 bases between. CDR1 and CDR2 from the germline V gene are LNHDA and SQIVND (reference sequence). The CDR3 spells CASSSADLWDEQYF. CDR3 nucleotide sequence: TGTGCCAGTAGTAGCGCAGACCTTTGGGACGAGCAGTACTTC.

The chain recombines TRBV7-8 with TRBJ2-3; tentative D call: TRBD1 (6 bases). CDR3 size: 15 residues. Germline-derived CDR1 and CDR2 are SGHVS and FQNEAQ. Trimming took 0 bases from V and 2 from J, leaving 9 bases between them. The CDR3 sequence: CASSLAQGNTDTQYF. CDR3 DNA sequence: TGTGCCAGCAGCTTAGCTCAGGGGAACACAGATACGCAGTATTTT.

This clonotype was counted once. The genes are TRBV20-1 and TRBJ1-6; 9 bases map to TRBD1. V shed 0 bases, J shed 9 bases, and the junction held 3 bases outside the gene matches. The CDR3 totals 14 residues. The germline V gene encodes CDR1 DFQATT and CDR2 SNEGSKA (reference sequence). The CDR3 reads CSARDGQGTSPLHF. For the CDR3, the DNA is TGCAGTGCTAGAGATGGACAGGGGACTTCACCCCTCCACTTT.

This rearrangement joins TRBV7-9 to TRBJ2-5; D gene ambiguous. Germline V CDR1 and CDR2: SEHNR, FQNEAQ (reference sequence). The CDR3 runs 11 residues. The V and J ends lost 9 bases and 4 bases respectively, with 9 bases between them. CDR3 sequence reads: CASSARETQYF. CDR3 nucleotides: TGTGCCAGTTCCGCCAGAGAGACCCAGTACTTC.

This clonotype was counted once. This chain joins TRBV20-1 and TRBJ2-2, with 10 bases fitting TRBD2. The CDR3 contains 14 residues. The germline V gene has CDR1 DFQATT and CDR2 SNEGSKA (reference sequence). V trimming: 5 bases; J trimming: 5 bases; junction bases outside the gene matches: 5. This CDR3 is CSALLAGRTGELFF. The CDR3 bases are TGCAGTGCTTTACTAGCGGGAAGGACCGGGGAGCTGTTTTTT.

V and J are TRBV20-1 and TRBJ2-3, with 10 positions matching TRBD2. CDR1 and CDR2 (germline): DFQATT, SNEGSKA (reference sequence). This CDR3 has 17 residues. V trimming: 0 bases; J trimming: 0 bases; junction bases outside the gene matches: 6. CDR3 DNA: TGCAGTGCTAGAGATGGGGGGACTAGCGCTAGCACAGATACGCAGTATTTT. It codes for CSARDGGTSASTDTQYF.

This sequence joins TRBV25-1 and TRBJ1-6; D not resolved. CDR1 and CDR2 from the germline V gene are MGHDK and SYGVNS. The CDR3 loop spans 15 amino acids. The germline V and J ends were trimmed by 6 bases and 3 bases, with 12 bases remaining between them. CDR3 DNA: TGTGCCAGCAGGGCCTTACAGAGCTATAATTCACCCCTCCACTTT. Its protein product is CASRALQSYNSPLHF.

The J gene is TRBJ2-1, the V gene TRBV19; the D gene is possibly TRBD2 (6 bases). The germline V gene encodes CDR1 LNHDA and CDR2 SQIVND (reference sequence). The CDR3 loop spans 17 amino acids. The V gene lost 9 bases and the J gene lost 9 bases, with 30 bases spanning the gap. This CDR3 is CASATAGGGSHRGEQFF. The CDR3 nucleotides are TGTGCCAGCGCGACAGCAGGAGGAGGGTCCCACCGAGGTGAGCAGTTCTTC.

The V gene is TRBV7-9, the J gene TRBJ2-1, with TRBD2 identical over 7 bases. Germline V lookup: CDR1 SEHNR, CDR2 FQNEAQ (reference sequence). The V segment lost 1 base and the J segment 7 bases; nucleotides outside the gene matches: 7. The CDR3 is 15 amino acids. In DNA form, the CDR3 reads TGTGCCAGCAGCTTAGATGGCGGGAGTTCAAATGAGCAGTTCTTC. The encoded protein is CASSLDGGSSNEQFF. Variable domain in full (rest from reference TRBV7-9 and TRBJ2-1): DTGVSQNPRHKITKRGQNVTFRCDPISEHNRLYWYRQTLGQGPEFLTYFQNEAQLEKSRLLSDRFSAERPKGSFSTLEIQRTEQGDSAMYLCASSLDGGSSNEQFFGPGTRLTVL.

CDR3 sequence (DNA): TGTGCCAGCAGCTCCACTTACGGAAACACCATATATTTT. Protein product: CASSSTYGNTIYF. The chain links TRBV11-2 to TRBJ1-3, with D hard to call. The CDR3 loop spans 13 amino acids. The germline gives CDR1 SGHAT, CDR2 FQNNGV. The germline V and J ends were trimmed by 4 bases and 4 bases, with 8 bases remaining between them.

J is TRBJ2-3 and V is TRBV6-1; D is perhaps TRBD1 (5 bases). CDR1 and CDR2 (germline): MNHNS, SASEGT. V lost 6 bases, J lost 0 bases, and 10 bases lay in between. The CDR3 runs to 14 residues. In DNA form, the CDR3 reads TGTGCCAGCAGCCTACGACAGAGCACAGATACGCAGTATTTT. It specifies CASSLRQSTDTQYF.

The CDR3 loop reads CASSPGSNQPQHF. The CDR3 nucleotides read TGTGCCAGCAGCCCCGGCAGTAATCAGCCCCAGCATTTT. The J gene is TRBJ1-5, the V gene TRBV6-1; D remains unclear. This CDR3 is built from 13 residues. Germline V lookup: CDR1 MNHNS, CDR2 SASEGT. Between the trimmed V and J ends, which lost 6 bases and 4 bases, there was a span of 10 bases.